This entry is about one T cell receptor beta chain. Read sequence stops 3 residues before the CDR3 end, and the germline J gene provides the missing end. These data originate in a study of T cells in women clearing cervical HPV infection. Using immunoSEQ multiplex PCR, the repertoire was profiled, and TCRdb retains in-frame clones only, with some absent. The record lists some 9,800 clones, of which the ten most abundant hold around 8.4%. Germline V gene sequence: CDR1 SNHLY, CDR2 FYNNEI. The CDR3 is made up of 13 amino acids. Specimen: blood buffy coat. This TCR was sampled from a woman aged 18 to 75 with a cervical HPV16 infection that either progressed to CIN3+ or cleared (not recorded which). The gene calls are TRBV2 and TRBJ2-2; possible D gene TRBD2, 6 bases. This CDR3 reads CANRRGLNEKLFF. The covered CDR3 bases are TGTGCCAATCGGAGGGGCTTGAATGAAAAG.